This T cell receptor beta chain came from a study of cytomegalovirus exposure and HLA in healthy donors. Study-wide findings and caveats: Among TCR beta chains, those listed as cytomegalovirus-associated numbered over 150.

About this clone: Antigen unknown.

Measured with immunoSEQ multiplex PCR; TCRdb has only the in-frame clones, and not every one. Here the sample spans some 150,000 clones, around 89% being singletons. The germline V gene encodes CDR1 SEHNR and CDR2 FQNEAQ (reference sequence). The CDR3 loop spans 14 amino acids. V lost 4 bases to trimming and J lost 2 bases; unmatched junction nucleotides: 3. The specimen was PBMCs. This clonotype was sampled from a man younger than 30 in good health and CMV-seronegative. The V call is TRBV7-9, the J call TRBJ2-5; 8 positions match TRBD1. The CDR3 nucleotides are TGTGCCAGCAGCTCCCGGACAGGGCAAGAGACCCAGTACTTC. It translates to CASSSRTGQETQYF.